The entry that follows covers one TCR beta chain sequence. The antigen is not known. These data are taken from a study of T cell responses to AZD1222 COVID-19 vaccine. Study outcomes and limitations: Repertoire sampling occurred only after the peak T cell response.

The assay was immunoSEQ multiplex PCR, and TCRdb's table has in-frame clones only and misses some. The sample has some 130,000 clones; 84% are singletons. Germline CDR1 and CDR2: SGHTS and YDEGEE. This CDR3 contains 13 residues. V shed 2 bases and J shed 1 base, with 1 base lying between them. This sequence joins TRBV5-8 and TRBJ2-6; D unresolved. Sample: peripheral blood, taken on day 0 of AZD1222 vaccination. The source is an adult in good health. The CDR3 protein is CASSFSGANVLTF. CDR3 nucleotides: TGTGCCAGCAGCTTTTCTGGGGCCAACGTCCTGACTTTC.